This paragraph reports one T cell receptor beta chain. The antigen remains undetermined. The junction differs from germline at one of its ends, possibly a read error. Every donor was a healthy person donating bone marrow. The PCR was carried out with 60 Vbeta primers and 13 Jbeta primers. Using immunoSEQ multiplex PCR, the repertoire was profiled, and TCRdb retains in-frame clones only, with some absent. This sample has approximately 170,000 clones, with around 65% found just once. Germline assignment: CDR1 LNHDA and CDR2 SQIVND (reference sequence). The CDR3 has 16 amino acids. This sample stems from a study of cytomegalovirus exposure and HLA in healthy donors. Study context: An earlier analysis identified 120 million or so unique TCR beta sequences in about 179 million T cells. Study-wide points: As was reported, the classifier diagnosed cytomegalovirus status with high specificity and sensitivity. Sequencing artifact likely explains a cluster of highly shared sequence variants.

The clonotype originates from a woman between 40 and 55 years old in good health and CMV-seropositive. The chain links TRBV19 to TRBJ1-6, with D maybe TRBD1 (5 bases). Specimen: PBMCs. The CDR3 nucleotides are TGTGCCAGTAGCTCCGGTCCTGGGGCCTATAATTCACCCCTCAACTTT. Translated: CASSSGPGAYNSPLNF.